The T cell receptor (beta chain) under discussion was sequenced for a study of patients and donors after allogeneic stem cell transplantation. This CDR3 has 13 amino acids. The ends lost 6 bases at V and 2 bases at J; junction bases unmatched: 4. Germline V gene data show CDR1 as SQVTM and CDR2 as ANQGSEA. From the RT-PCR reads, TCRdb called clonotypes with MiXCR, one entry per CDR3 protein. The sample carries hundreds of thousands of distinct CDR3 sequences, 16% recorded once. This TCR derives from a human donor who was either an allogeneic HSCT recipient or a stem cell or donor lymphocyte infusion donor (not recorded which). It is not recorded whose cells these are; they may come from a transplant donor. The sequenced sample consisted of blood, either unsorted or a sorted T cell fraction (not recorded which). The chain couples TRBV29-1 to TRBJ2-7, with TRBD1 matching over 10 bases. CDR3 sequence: CSVKGQGTYEQYF. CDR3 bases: TGCAGCGTGAAGGGACAGGGGACCTACGAGCAGTACTTC.